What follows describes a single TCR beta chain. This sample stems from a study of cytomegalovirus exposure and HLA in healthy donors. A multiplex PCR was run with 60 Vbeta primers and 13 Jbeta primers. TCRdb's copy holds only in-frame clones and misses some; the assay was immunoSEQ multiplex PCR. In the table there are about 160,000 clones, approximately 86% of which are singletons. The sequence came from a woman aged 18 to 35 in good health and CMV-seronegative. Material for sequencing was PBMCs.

CDR3 DNA: TGCAGCGTTGGGGGCTATGAGCAGTTCTTC. Its protein is CSVGGYEQFF. The rearrangement joins TRBV29-1 to TRBJ2-1, with TRBD1 as a possible D gene (5 bases). CDR3 length: 10 amino acids. Germline CDR1 and CDR2: SQVTM and ANQGSEA. With 4 bases removed from V and 8 bases from J, the gap between germline ends came to 6 bases.